A selection of T cell receptor beta chains follows, all from one sample in a study of blood T cell repertoires in COVID-19. This table comes from immunoSEQ multiplex PCR, and its TCRdb copy is limited to in-frame clones, with some not included. This table holds tens of thousands of clones, about 88% found once. The source material was peripheral blood. The receptors here all came from a man between 65 and 79 years old with active or convalescent COVID-19. Both conserved end residues are part of each CDR3. The order of the fields is clone size, J gene, V gene, D gene, CDR3 protein, CDR3 DNA. D genes are given only for firm matches. Only part of the rows carry a size: once, few, many, or a class if the clone is expanded.

. | TRBJ2-2 | TRBV5-1 | TRBD2 | CASSLQLAGPNTGELFF | TGCGCCAGCAGCTTGCAACTAGCGGGGCCGAACACCGGGGAGCTGTTTTTT
. | TRBJ1-3 | TRBV5-1 | TRBD1 | CASSQGTASGNTIYF | TGCGCCAGCAGCCAGGGGACAGCCTCTGGAAACACCATATATTTT
. | TRBJ2-2 | TRBV19 | . | CASSMGRSNTGELFF | TGTGCCAGTAGTATGGGCCGCTCGAACACCGGGGAGCTGTTTTTT
. | TRBJ2-3 | TRBV10-3 | TRBD1 | CAISDPGTGLDTQYF | TGTGCCATCAGTGACCCCGGGACAGGGTTAGATACGCAGTATTTT
. | TRBJ1-1 | TRBV7-3 | . | CASSLTRDTEAFF | TGTGCCAGCAGCTTAACCCGGGACACTGAAGCTTTCTTT
. | TRBJ1-6 | TRBV4-1 | . | CASSQTGGNSPLHF | TGCGCCAGCAGCCAAACGGGAGGTAATTCACCCCTCCACTTT
once | TRBJ1-2 | TRBV5-4 | . | CASSLDLTENYGYTF | TGTGCCAGCAGCTTGGACCTTACAGAGAACTATGGCTACACCTTC
. | TRBJ1-3 | TRBV4-2 | . | CASSQENGREYTIYF | TGTGCCAGCAGCCAAGAGAATGGGAGGGAGTACACCATATATTTT
. | TRBJ2-6 | TRBV18 | . | CASSPFGSGANVLTF | TGTGCCAGCTCACCATTCGGCTCTGGGGCCAACGTCCTGACTTTC
. | TRBJ2-7 | TRBV7-9 | TRBD1 | CASSPRIRDRDEQYF | TGTGCCAGCAGCCCACGGATCCGGGACAGGGACGAGCAGTACTTC
. | TRBJ1-4 | TRBV7-2 | TRBD1 | CASSRKTGANEKLFF | TGTGCCAGCAGTCGTAAGACAGGGGCCAATGAAAAACTGTTTTTT